Following are 30 T cell receptor beta chains from one sample sequenced in a study of cytomegalovirus exposure and HLA in healthy donors. PCR employed 60 Vbeta and 13 Jbeta primers. Method: immunoSEQ multiplex PCR; TCRdb's copy keeps in-frame clones and lacks some. The data contain 180,000 or so clones, more than 60% of them singletons. Specimen: PBMCs. These receptors all come from a woman between 40 and 50 years old in good health and CMV-seropositive.

The rearrangement uses TRBV6-1 and TRBJ1-5; a weak D match, TRBD1 (6 bases). Germline CDR1 is MNHNS and CDR2 is SASEGT. Trimming removed 2 bases from V and 7 bases from J, with 9 bases in between. The CDR3 runs 13 residues. The CDR3 sequence is CASSERDRQPQHF. CDR3 bases: TGTGCCAGCAGTGAACGAGACAGGCAGCCCCAGCATTTT.

In this sample, this clone turned up a few times. The V gene is TRBV5-4, the J gene TRBJ2-5; weak D call: TRBD2 (6 bases). This CDR3 comprises 13 residues. V was pared by 4 bases and J by 12 bases, with 19 bases between. CDR1 SGHNT and CDR2 YYREEE come from the germline V gene (reference sequence). The DNA for the CDR3 is TGTGCCAGCAGCGCGCCCCGGGACTTAGAGGAGTACTTC. It codes for CASSAPRDLEEYF.

The chain uses TRBV2 and TRBJ1-2, with a tentative D call TRBD1 (6 bases). Germline values: CDR1 SNHLY, CDR2 FYNNEI. V lost 6 bases and J 0 bases, leaving 8 bases between the germline ends. The CDR3 runs to 13 residues. CDR3 in amino acids: CASSRDTNYGYTF. DNA for the CDR3: TGTGCCAGCAGCCGGGACACTAACTATGGCTACACCTTC.

V gene TRBV2 combines with J gene TRBJ2-1; D ambiguous. Per the germline V gene, CDR1 is SNHLY and CDR2 is FYNNEI. This CDR3 region has 15 residues. Trimming shortened V by 1 base and J by 0 bases, and 7 bases separated the two germline ends. In nucleotides, the CDR3 is TGTGCCAGCAGTGAAGAGAACAGCTCCTACAATGAGCAGTTCTTC. Protein sequence: CASSEENSSYNEQFF.

The CDR3 region is CARTKASAASTDTQYF. Here the CDR3 DNA reads TGTGCCAGGACTAAAGCTTCAGCGGCAAGCACAGATACGCAGTATTTT. This chain joins TRBV5-5 and TRBJ2-3; a weak D match, TRBD2 (5 bases). V lost 8 bases and J 0 bases, leaving 19 bases between the germline ends. This CDR3 is built from 16 residues. Germline values: CDR1 SGHKS, CDR2 YYEKEE (reference sequence). Supplemented by reference TRBV5-5 and TRBJ2-3, the full variable domain reads DAGVTQSPTHLIKTRGQQVTLRCSPISGHKSVSWYQQVLGQGPQFIFQYYEKEERGRGNFPDRFSARQFPNYSSELNVNALLLGDSALYLCARTKASAASTDTQYFGPGTRLTVL.

This chain links TRBV27 with TRBJ2-6; perhaps TRBD1 as D (6 bases). There are 19 residues in the CDR3. V lost 3 bases, J lost 0 bases, and 18 bases lay in between. CDR1 is MNHEY and CDR2 is SMNVEV in the germline V gene (reference sequence). The CDR3 reads CASSLVGRGISSGANVLTF. Here the CDR3 DNA reads TGTGCCAGCAGTTTGGTGGGCAGGGGCATTAGCTCTGGGGCCAACGTCCTGACTTTC.

V and J are TRBV27 and TRBJ1-1, with 7 nucleotides matching TRBD1. This CDR3 is built from 12 residues. Germline values: CDR1 MNHEY, CDR2 SMNVEV (reference sequence). V trimming: 5 bases; J trimming: 10 bases; junction bases outside the gene matches: 7. CDR3 sequence (DNA): TGTGCCAGCAGTCCGAGAGGGGGCTCAGCTTTCTTT. Translation gives CASSPRGGSAFF.

The CDR3 DNA is TGTGCCAGCAGTGAGGGCAGAGGGGGCGTGGATGAAAAACTGTTTTTT. Its protein product is CASSEGRGGVDEKLFF. This chain uses TRBV25-1 with TRBJ1-4; 7 nucleotides agree with TRBD1. The ends lost 3 bases at V and 6 bases at J; junction bases unmatched: 10. The germline V gene has CDR1 MGHDK and CDR2 SYGVNS. The CDR3 runs to 16 residues.

The rearrangement links TRBV6-1 to TRBJ1-4, with 7 positions matching TRBD1. Germline V gene lookup returns CDR1 MNHNS and CDR2 SASEGT. Unmatched junction bases numbered 5, after V lost 8 bases and J lost 2 bases. There are 14 residues in the CDR3. The CDR3 DNA reads TGTGCCAGCCACCTGACAGGGACTAATGAAAAACTGTTTTTT. Translated: CASHLTGTNEKLFF.

The CDR3: CASSGPRQGPPPPVYF. CDR3 in DNA: TGTGCCAGCAGTGGACCACGACAGGGCCCACCTCCTCCGGTGTACTTC. J is TRBJ2-4 and V is TRBV2, with 7 bases lining up with TRBD1. CDR1 is SNHLY and CDR2 is FYNNEI in the germline V gene. Losses at the gene ends were 4 bases for V and 15 bases for J; bases not matched to a gene: 21. CDR3 size: 16 residues.

The chain joins TRBV5-1 to TRBJ1-6; 7 bases are a match to TRBD1. V lost 0 bases, J lost 9 bases, and 6 bases stayed unmatched. CDR3 size: 15 residues. Germline values: CDR1 SGHRS, CDR2 YFSETQ. The CDR3 DNA follows: TGCGCCAGCAGCTTGGAGGGACAGCCGGGTTCACCCCTCCACTTT. It encodes CASSLEGQPGSPLHF.

The rearrangement joins TRBV7-2 to TRBJ2-7, with D maybe TRBD1 (6 bases). CDR3 length: 14 residues. The germline CDR1 and CDR2 sequences are SGHTA and FQGNSA. Trimming took 5 bases from V and 9 from J, leaving 20 bases between them. The CDR3 sequence is CASSPDRQVAPQYF. The CDR3 DNA follows: TGTGCCAGCAGCCCCGACCGACAGGTTGCCCCGCAGTACTTC.

This clone was recorded only once. V usage is TRBV18 and J usage is TRBJ1-1; maybe TRBD1 (5 bases). CDR1 and CDR2 from the germline V gene are KGHSH and LQKENI. V shed 3 bases and J shed 4 bases, with 12 bases lying between them. The CDR3 is made up of 14 amino acids. The CDR3 DNA is TGTGCCAGCTCACCGCGACATGACAGCACTGAAGCTTTCTTT. It is translated as CASSPRHDSTEAFF.

The V and J genes are TRBV27 and TRBJ2-3, with 10 positions matching TRBD1. This CDR3 spans 16 amino acids. Germline-derived CDR1 and CDR2 are MNHEY and SMNVEV (reference sequence). V lost 5 bases to trimming and J lost 2 bases; unmatched junction nucleotides: 7. Here the CDR3 DNA reads TGTGCCAGCAGTAGCGGACAGGGGGGGGACACAGATACGCAGTATTTT. It translates to CASSSGQGGDTDTQYF.

This clone has just one count. The rearrangement uses TRBV6-5 and TRBJ1-2, with TRBD1 matching 8 bases. CDR1 is MNHEY, CDR2 SVGAGI, per germline. This CDR3 has 12 amino acids. Losses at the gene ends were 8 bases for V and 7 bases for J; bases not matched to a gene: 6. The DNA for the CDR3 is TGTGCCAGCTACTCCGGGACAGGTGGCTACACCTTC. This encodes CASYSGTGGYTF.

The J gene is TRBJ2-5, the V gene TRBV6-5; no reliable D call. CDR1 and CDR2 (germline): MNHEY, SVGAGI. Trimming removed 0 bases at V and 5 bases at J, with 13 bases between. The CDR3 has 15 amino acids. CDR3 protein: CASSYSDTAYETQYF. CDR3 coding DNA: TGTGCCAGCAGTTACTCCGATACAGCCTATGAGACCCAGTACTTC.

V gene TRBV6-4 combines with J gene TRBJ2-2; D is possibly TRBD2 (5 bases). With 0 bases removed from V and 1 base from J, the gap between germline ends came to 9 bases. Germline lookup yields CDR1 MRHNA and CDR2 SNTAGT. This CDR3 has 16 amino acids. The CDR3 sequence: CASSDSGSGNTGELFF. DNA for the CDR3: TGTGCCAGCAGTGACTCGGGGAGCGGGAACACCGGGGAGCTGTTTTTT.

The chain combines TRBV5-8 with TRBJ2-7, with 10 bases identical to TRBD1. Germline V CDR1 and CDR2: SGHTS, YDEGEE. CDR3 length equals 15 residues. V shed 2 bases, J shed 5 bases, and the junction held 7 bases outside the gene matches. The CDR3 reads CASSFTGTGVNEQYF. In DNA, the CDR3 is TGTGCCAGCAGCTTTACCGGGACAGGGGTAAACGAGCAGTACTTC.

CDR3 coding DNA: TGTGCCAGCAGCTTAGGGGGAAGGCCAGCGGAGGCCTACGAGCAGTACTTC. It encodes CASSLGGRPAEAYEQYF. V is TRBV7-2 and J is TRBJ2-7; D may be TRBD2 (5 bases). V lost 1 base to trimming and J lost 2 bases, with 18 bases between them. Germline assignment: CDR1 SGHTA and CDR2 FQGNSA. The CDR3 extends over 17 amino acids.

The chain recombines TRBV9 with TRBJ1-2; TRBD1 matches 7 bases. This CDR3 comprises 12 residues. Germline values: CDR1 SGDLS, CDR2 YYNGEE. The J segment lost 8 bases and the V segment lost 2 bases, leaving 3 bases of the junction unmatched. CDR3 sequence (DNA): TGTGCCAGCAGCGTTAGGGGGCAAGGCTACACCTTC. This encodes CASSVRGQGYTF.

CDR3 sequence (DNA): TGTGCCAGCAGACAGGGAGGGGTGAACACTGAAGCTTTCTTT. It specifies CASRQGGVNTEAFF. The chain couples TRBV2 to TRBJ1-1; weak D call: TRBD1 (6 bases). The CDR3 is 14 residues long. V lost 6 bases and J 0 bases, leaving 11 bases between the germline ends. The germline V gene has CDR1 SNHLY and CDR2 FYNNEI.

In this sample, this clone turned up a few times. The chain's CDR3 is CASSLTGTGAGNEQFF. The CDR3, as DNA: TGCGCCAGCAGCTTGACCGGGACAGGTGCCGGGAATGAGCAGTTCTTC. The genes are TRBV5-1 and TRBJ2-1; 8 bases are shared with TRBD1. Germline CDR1 and CDR2: SGHRS and YFSETQ. Germline trimming cut 1 base from V and 7 bases from J; bases unmatched to any gene: 10. This CDR3 has 16 amino acids.

The chain links TRBV28 to TRBJ1-2; TRBD1 aligns across 9 bases. This CDR3 comprises 15 residues. V lost 8 bases, J lost 1 base, and 8 bases stayed unmatched. The germline V gene encodes CDR1 MDHEN and CDR2 SYDVKM. DNA for the CDR3: TGTGCCAGCCGGGATCGGGGACAGGGTAACTATGGCTACACCTTC. Residues: CASRDRGQGNYGYTF.

This clone was detected only once. This chain links TRBV19 with TRBJ2-2, with D unclear. V was trimmed by 2 bases and J by 2 bases, leaving 6 bases between them. CDR1 is LNHDA, CDR2 SQIVND, per germline (reference sequence). This CDR3 has 14 residues. The CDR3 region is CASSISSNTGELFF. CDR3 nucleotides: TGTGCCAGTAGTATATCCAGTAACACCGGGGAGCTGTTTTTT.

This clone was recorded a few times. This rearrangement joins TRBV30 to TRBJ2-5; possibly TRBD2 for D (6 bases). The CDR3 has 14 residues. CDR1 is GTSNPN and CDR2 is SVGIG in the germline V gene (reference sequence). The V end lost 2 bases, the J end lost 1 base, and 11 bases lay between the germline ends. The DNA for the CDR3 is TGTGCCTGGAGTATTAGCGGAGTCCAAGAGACCCAGTACTTC. It encodes CAWSISGVQETQYF.

The rearrangement uses TRBV9 and TRBJ1-3; possibly TRBD1 for D (5 bases). CDR1 is SGDLS, CDR2 YYNGEE, per germline. Trimming took 4 bases from V and 0 from J, leaving 11 bases between them. The CDR3 extends over 15 amino acids. The CDR3 sequence: CASSPQGRSGNTIYF. The CDR3 coding sequence is TGTGCCAGCAGCCCTCAGGGTCGCTCTGGAAACACCATATATTTT.

The V and J genes are TRBV1 and TRBJ2-7; the listed D gene, TRBD2, was not tested against the DNA. TRBV1 corresponds to a pseudogene. This CDR3 is 13 amino acids long. The CDR3 coding sequence is TGCACCAGCAGCCAAACCGGGTGGGACGAGCAGTACTTC. Protein: CTSSQTGWDEQYF.

The CDR3 reads CASSELAGDTGELFF. The DNA for the CDR3 is TGTGCCAGCAGTGAACTAGCGGGAGACACCGGGGAGCTGTTTTTT. This rearrangement joins TRBV6-1 to TRBJ2-2; TRBD2 matches at 10 bases. The CDR3 extends over 15 amino acids. Germline V gene data show CDR1 as MNHNS and CDR2 as SASEGT. Losses at the gene ends were 2 bases for V and 3 bases for J; bases not matched to a gene: 0.

The chain combines TRBV5-1 with TRBJ2-7; tentatively, D is TRBD2 (5 bases). This CDR3 is 15 amino acids long. V lost 4 bases and J lost 1, with 15 bases in between. Germline V gene lookup returns CDR1 SGHRS and CDR2 YFSETQ. The CDR3 here is CASSPDQRGSYEQYF. The CDR3 DNA follows: TGCGCCAGCAGCCCAGACCAAAGAGGGTCCTACGAGCAGTACTTC.

This clone was counted once. This rearrangement joins TRBV5-1 to TRBJ1-1, with TRBD1 matching over 8 bases. V was clipped by 4 bases and J by 11 bases; unmatched bases: 7. The V gene's germline CDR1 is SGHRS and CDR2 YFSETQ. This CDR3 is built from 12 residues. CDR3 nucleotide sequence: TGCGCCAGCAGCCTCCAGGGACAGGAGGCTTTCTTT. This codes for CASSLQGQEAFF.